This entry concerns a single TCR beta chain. No antigen is known for it. The germline gene is not matched at one end of the junction; a read error may be the cause. The CDR3 length is 13 residues. Germline V gene lookup returns CDR1 SGHDT and CDR2 YYEEEE. These data are taken from a study of cytomegalovirus exposure and HLA in healthy donors. Every donor was a healthy person donating bone marrow. Overall study results and limits: As a later analysis showed, a missense DCLRE1C variant was linked to trimming of TCR beta V- and J-genes. An analysis was carried out at a later point. It showed that HLA-associated TCR beta chains were more clonally expanded than equally common non-associated chains.

The PCR employed 60 Vbeta primers together with 13 Jbeta primers. TCRdb's table, derived via immunoSEQ multiplex PCR, lists solely in-frame clones and lacks some. The repertoire holds approximately 190,000 clones, with 75% to 80% as singletons. The sequenced sample consisted of PBMCs. The sequence was obtained from a woman in her thirties in good health and CMV-seropositive. The chain is built from TRBV5-6 and TRBJ1-2; D is ambiguous. In DNA, the CDR3 is TGTGCCAGCAGCTTGGCCAACTCATATCGCCGGTCCTTC. It codes for CASSLANSYRRSF. Looking up the rest from reference TRBV5-6 and TRBJ1-2 gives the full variable domain: DAGVTQSPTHLIKTRGQQVTLRCSPKSGHDTVSWYQQALGQGPQFIFQYYEEEERQRGNFPDRFSGHQFPNYSSELNVNALLLGDSALYLCASSLANSYRRSFGSGTRLTVV.